The source of this T cell receptor beta chain is a study of T-cell reconstitution after alpha-beta-depleted transplantation in children. Germline V gene sequence: CDR1 LGHNA, CDR2 YSLEER. Trimming shortened V by 1 base and J by 2 bases, and 12 bases separated the two germline ends. This CDR3 is 15 amino acids long. It was with unique molecular identifiers that the TCRbeta library was prepared. In TCRdb, the PCR reads were re-called with MiXCR into one record per CDR3 protein. Found here are roughly 200,000 distinct CDR3 sequences, about a tenth of them singletons; the top ten hold 5% to 7%. The sample was PBMCs from the stem cell graft donor, taken from the stem cell graft. J is TRBJ2-7 and V is TRBV4-3; D assignment may be TRBD1 or TRBD2 (5 bases each). The receptor's source is a human donor who donated a stem cell graft to a child with acute lymphoblastic leukemia. CDR3 protein: CASSQVRGAPYEQYF. DNA of the CDR3: TGCGCCAGCAGCCAAGTGAGAGGGGCCCCCTACGAGCAGTACTTC.